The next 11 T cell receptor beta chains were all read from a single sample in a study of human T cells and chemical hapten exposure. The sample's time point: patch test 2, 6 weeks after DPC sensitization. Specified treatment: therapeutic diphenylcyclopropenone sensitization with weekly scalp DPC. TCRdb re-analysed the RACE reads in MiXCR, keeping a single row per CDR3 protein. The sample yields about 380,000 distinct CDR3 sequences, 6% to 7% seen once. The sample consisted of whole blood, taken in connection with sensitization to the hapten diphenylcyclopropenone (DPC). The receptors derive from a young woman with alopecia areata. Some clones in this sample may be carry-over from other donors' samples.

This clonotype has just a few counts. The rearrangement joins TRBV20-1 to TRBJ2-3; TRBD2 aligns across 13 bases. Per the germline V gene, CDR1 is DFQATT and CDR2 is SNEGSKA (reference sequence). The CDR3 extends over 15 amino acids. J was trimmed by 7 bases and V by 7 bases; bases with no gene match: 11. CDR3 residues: CSGTTSGGAGYTQYF. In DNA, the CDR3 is TGCAGTGGCACCACTAGCGGGGGGGCCGGGTATACGCAGTATTTT.

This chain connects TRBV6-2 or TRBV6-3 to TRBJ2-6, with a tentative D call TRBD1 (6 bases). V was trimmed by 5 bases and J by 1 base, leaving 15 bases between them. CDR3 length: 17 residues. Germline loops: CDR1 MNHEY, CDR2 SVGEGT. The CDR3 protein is CASSTNLGQSGANVLTF. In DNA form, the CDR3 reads TGTGCCAGCAGTACCAACCTCGGACAGTCTGGGGCCAACGTCCTGACTTTC.

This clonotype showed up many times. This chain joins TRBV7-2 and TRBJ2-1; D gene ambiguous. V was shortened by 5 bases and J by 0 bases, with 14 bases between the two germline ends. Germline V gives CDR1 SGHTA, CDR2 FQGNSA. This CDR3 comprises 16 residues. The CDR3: CASSKTPRGSYNEQFF. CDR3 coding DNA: TGTGCCAGCAGCAAGACACCTCGAGGCTCCTACAATGAGCAGTTCTTC.

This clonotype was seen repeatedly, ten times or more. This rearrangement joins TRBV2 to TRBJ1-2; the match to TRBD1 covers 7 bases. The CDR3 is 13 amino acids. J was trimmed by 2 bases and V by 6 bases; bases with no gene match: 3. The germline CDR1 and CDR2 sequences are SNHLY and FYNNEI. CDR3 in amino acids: CASSEGQNYGYTF. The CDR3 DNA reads TGTGCCAGCAGCGAGGGACAGAACTATGGCTACACCTTC. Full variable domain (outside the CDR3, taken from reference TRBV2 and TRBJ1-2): EPEVTQTPSHQVTQMGQEVILRCVPISNHLYFYWYRQILGQKVEFLVSFYNNEISEKSEIFDDQFSVERPDGSNFTLKIRSTKLEDSAMYFCASSEGQNYGYTFGSGTRLTVV.

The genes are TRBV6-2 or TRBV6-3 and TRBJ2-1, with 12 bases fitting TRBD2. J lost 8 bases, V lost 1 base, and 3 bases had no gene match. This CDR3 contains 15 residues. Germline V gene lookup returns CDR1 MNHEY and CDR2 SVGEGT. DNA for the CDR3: TGTGCCAGCAGTTACTTACTAGCGGGGGGTGATGAGCAGTTCTTC. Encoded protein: CASSYLLAGGDEQFF.

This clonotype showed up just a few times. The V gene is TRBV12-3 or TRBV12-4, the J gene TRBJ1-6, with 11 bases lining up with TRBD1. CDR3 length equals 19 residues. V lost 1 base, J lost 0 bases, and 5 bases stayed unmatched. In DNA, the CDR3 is TGTGCCAGCAGTTTAGGGACAGGGGGCACGAGCTCCTATAATTCACCCCTCCACTTT. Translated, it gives CASSLGTGGTSSYNSPLHF.

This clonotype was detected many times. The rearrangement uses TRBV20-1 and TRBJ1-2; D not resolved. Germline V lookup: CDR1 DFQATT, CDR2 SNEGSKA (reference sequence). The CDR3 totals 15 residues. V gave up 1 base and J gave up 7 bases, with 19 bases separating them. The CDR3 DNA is TGCAGTGCTAGAGCCCTCGACTCAGATTGGGGTGGCTACACCTTC. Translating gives CSARALDSDWGGYTF.

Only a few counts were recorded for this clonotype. This chain's CDR3 is CASSFSWVNTEAFF. The CDR3 DNA sequence: TGTGCCAGCAGTTTTAGTTGGGTGAACACTGAAGCTTTCTTT. The chain combines TRBV12-3 or TRBV12-4 with TRBJ1-1; D not certain. V was pared by 3 bases and J by 0 bases, with 8 bases between. The CDR3 covers 14 residues.

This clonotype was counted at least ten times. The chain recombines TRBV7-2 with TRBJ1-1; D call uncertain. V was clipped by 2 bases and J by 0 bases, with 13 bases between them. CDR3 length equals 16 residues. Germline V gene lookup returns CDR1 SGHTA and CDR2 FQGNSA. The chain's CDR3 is CASSLIGSSMNTEAFF. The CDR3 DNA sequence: TGTGCCAGCAGCTTAATCGGCAGTTCCATGAACACTGAAGCTTTCTTT.

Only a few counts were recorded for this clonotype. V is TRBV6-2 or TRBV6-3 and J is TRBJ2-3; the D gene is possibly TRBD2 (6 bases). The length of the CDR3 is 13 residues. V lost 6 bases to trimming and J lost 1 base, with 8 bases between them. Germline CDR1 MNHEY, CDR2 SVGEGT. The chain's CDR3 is CASRIAGTDTQYF. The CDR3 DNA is TGTGCCAGCAGGATAGCGGGCACAGATACGCAGTATTTT.

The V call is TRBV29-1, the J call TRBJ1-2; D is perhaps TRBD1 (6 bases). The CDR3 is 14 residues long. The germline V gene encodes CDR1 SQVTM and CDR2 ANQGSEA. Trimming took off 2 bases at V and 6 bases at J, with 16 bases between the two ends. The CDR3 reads CSVESPNRAHGYTF. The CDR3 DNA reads TGCAGCGTTGAATCCCCGAACAGGGCCCATGGCTACACCTTC.